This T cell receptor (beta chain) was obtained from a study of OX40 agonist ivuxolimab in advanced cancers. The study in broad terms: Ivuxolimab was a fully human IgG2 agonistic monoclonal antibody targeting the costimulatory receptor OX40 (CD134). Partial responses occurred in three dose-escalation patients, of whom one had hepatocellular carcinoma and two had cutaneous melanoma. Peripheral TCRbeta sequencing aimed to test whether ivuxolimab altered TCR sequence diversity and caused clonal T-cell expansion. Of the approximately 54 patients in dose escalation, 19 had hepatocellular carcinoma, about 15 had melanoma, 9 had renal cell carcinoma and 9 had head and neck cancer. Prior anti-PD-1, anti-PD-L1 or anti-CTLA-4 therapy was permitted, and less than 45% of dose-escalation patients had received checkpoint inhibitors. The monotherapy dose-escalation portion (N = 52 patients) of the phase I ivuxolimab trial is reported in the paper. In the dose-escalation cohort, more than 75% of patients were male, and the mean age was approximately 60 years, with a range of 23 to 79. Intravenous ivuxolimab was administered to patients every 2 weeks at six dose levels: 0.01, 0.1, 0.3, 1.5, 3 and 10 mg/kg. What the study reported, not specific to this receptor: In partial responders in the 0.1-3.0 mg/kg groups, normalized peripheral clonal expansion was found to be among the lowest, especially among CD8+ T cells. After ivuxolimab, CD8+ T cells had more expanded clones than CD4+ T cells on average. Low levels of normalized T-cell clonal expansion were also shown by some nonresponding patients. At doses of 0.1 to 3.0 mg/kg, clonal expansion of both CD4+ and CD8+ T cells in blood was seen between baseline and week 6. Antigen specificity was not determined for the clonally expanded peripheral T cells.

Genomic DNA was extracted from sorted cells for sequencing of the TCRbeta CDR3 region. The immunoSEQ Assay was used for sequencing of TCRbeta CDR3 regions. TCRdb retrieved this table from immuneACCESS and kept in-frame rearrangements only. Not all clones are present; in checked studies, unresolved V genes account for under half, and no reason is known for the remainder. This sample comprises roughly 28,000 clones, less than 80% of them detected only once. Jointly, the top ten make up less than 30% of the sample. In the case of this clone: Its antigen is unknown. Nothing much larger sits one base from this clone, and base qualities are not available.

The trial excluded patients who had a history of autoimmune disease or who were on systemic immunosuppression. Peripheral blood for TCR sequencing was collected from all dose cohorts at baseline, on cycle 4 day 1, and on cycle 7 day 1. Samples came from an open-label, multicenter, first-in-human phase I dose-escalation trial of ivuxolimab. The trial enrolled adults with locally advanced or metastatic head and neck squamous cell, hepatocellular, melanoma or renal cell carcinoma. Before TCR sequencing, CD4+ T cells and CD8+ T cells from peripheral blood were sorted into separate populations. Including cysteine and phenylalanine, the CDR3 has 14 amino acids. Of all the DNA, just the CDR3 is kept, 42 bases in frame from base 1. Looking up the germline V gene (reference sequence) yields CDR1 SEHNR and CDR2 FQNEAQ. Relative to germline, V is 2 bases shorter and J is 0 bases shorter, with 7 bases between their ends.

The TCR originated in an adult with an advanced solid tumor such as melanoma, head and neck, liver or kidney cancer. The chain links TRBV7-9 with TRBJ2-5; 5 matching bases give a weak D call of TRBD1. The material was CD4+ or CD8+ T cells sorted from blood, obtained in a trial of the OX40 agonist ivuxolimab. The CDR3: CASSLLRDQETQYF. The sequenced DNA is TGTGCCAGCAGCTTACTCAGGGACCAAGAGACCCAGTACTTC.